The 23 T cell receptor beta chains presented below share a single source sample, sequenced in a study. TCRdb re-called the RT-PCR reads with MiXCR, one entry per CDR3 protein. The repertoire has hundreds of thousands of distinct CDR3 sequences, 12% to 15% of them found once; the top ten carry 3% to 4.5%. Source material: memory CD4+ T cells from blood. These receptors came from a female donor in good health, serving as a healthy control.

Ten or more counts support this clonotype. This chain connects TRBV20-1 to TRBJ2-1, with 10 nucleotides matching TRBD2. Germline CDR1 reads DFQATT; CDR2 reads SNEGSKA (reference sequence). The CDR3 contains 15 residues. V shed 0 bases, J shed 8 bases, and the junction held 7 bases outside the gene matches. CDR3 coding DNA: TGCAGTGCTAGAGACGCTAGCGGGAGCGGGTATGAGCAGTTCTTC. Residues: CSARDASGSGYEQFF.

This clonotype turned up a few times. This chain links TRBV6-1 with TRBJ2-3, with TRBD1 identical over 10 bases. CDR1 and CDR2 (germline): MNHNS, SASEGT. Trimming removed 6 bases from V and 1 base from J; junction bases left unmatched: 7. CDR3 size: 16 residues. The CDR3 DNA sequence: TGTGCCAGCAGCGGAAGACAGGGGGCTGGCACAGATACGCAGTATTTT. Protein sequence: CASSGRQGAGTDTQYF.

V usage is TRBV7-9 and J usage is TRBJ2-5, with 13 nucleotides matching TRBD2. The V segment lost 2 bases and the J segment 3 bases; nucleotides outside the gene matches: 9. Germline loops: CDR1 SEHNR, CDR2 FQNEAQ (reference sequence). The length of the CDR3 is 18 residues. CDR3 region: CASSLWDRGTSGKETQYF. The CDR3 nucleotides are TGTGCCAGCAGCTTATGGGATAGGGGGACTAGCGGGAAAGAGACCCAGTACTTC.

This clonotype has at least ten counts. The chain employs TRBV10-1 and TRBJ2-2, with D hard to call. The CDR3 is 13 amino acids. The V gene lost 4 bases and the J gene lost 4 bases, with 7 bases spanning the gap. Looked up from germline, CDR1 is WNHNN and CDR2 is SYGVQD (reference sequence). For the CDR3, the DNA is TGCGCCAGCAGTGGCCAGGTCACCGGGGAGCTGTTTTTT. Its protein product is CASSGQVTGELFF.

This clonotype was detected only a few times. CDR3 in amino acids: CAWGRSYEQYF. CDR3 DNA sequence: TGTGCCTGGGGGAGATCGTACGAGCAGTACTTC. The genes are TRBV30 and TRBJ2-7; D is perhaps TRBD2 (5 bases). The CDR3 totals 11 residues. Germline V gene sequence: CDR1 GTSNPN, CDR2 SVGIG (reference sequence). Trimming left V 5 bases short and J 4 bases short, with 9 bases between.

The rearrangement joins TRBV20-1 to TRBJ2-5; D is possibly TRBD2 (6 bases). Germline CDR1 is DFQATT and CDR2 is SNEGSKA (reference sequence). The V gene lost 6 bases and the J gene lost 4 bases, with 18 bases spanning the gap. The CDR3 is 14 residues long. The CDR3 here is CSAPVGGSSETQYF. The CDR3 bases are TGCAGTGCCCCGGTTGGGGGGTCATCAGAGACCCAGTACTTC.

The V and J genes are TRBV3-1 and TRBJ1-6; D not certain. V shed 1 base and J shed 8 bases, with 15 bases lying between them. CDR1 and CDR2 (germline): LGHDT, YNNKEL (reference sequence). The CDR3 totals 16 residues. CDR3 region: CASSQVSGNNDSPLHF. CDR3 nucleotide sequence: TGTGCCAGCAGCCAAGTGTCAGGAAATAATGATTCACCCCTCCACTTT.

This clonotype was picked up a small number of times. V and J are TRBV6-5 and TRBJ2-7, with TRBD2 matching over 11 bases. This CDR3 comprises 16 residues. J lost 1 base, V lost 6 bases, and 8 bases had no gene match. Per germline, CDR1 MNHEY and CDR2 SVGAGI. In nucleotides, the CDR3 is TGTGCCAGCAGCCGGACTAGCGGGTACCTGTCCTACGAGCAGTACTTC. This sequence encodes CASSRTSGYLSYEQYF.

This clonotype was seen more than once but under ten times. This sequence joins TRBV20-1 and TRBJ1-5; no reliable D call. V was clipped by 0 bases and J by 4 bases, with 7 bases between them. CDR1 is DFQATT, CDR2 SNEGSKA, per germline (reference sequence). The CDR3 has 13 amino acids. The CDR3 here is CSARDLLNQPQHF. As DNA, the CDR3 is TGCAGTGCTAGAGATTTACTAAATCAGCCCCAGCATTTT.

The V and J genes are TRBV29-1 and TRBJ2-7, with D unclear. The CDR3 is 12 residues long. V was pared by 7 bases and J by 5 bases, with 15 bases between. From germline, CDR1 is SQVTM and CDR2 ANQGSEA. CDR3 sequence reads: CSATGSLDEQYF. CDR3 nucleotides: TGCAGCGCTACCGGGTCCCTGGACGAGCAGTACTTC.

In its sample, this clonotype was seen many times. The chain is built from TRBV27 and TRBJ2-2; 12 bases fit TRBD2. The J segment lost 7 bases and the V segment lost 5 bases, leaving 5 bases of the junction unmatched. CDR3 length: 15 amino acids. Germline loops: CDR1 MNHEY, CDR2 SMNVEV (reference sequence). The CDR3 sequence: CASSRLAGVVGELFF. CDR3 nucleotides: TGTGCCAGCAGTCGACTAGCGGGAGTCGTCGGGGAGCTGTTTTTT.

The chain links TRBV20-1 to TRBJ2-7; D may be TRBD1 or TRBD2 (5 bases each). The CDR3 is 14 amino acids. Deletions cut 3 bases from V and 3 bases from J, with 15 bases between. CDR1 is DFQATT and CDR2 is SNEGSKA in the germline V gene (reference sequence). CDR3 residues: CSARGDASIYEQYF. The CDR3 nucleotides are TGCAGTGCTAGGGGGGACGCCTCCATCTACGAGCAGTACTTC.

The genes are TRBV4-3 and TRBJ1-3, with a possible D match to TRBD1 (6 bases). This CDR3 region has 18 residues. Between the trimmed V and J ends, which lost 0 bases and 4 bases, there was a span of 19 bases. Per the germline V gene, CDR1 is LGHNA and CDR2 is YSLEER. Here the CDR3 DNA reads TGCGCCAGCAGCCAAGATTCGGGGGGCGGCCGGTGGGGAAACACCATATATTTT. Protein product: CASSQDSGGGRWGNTIYF.

This clonotype was recorded at least ten times. The chain is built from TRBV20-1 and TRBJ2-3, with D hard to call. Germline CDR1 DFQATT, CDR2 SNEGSKA (reference sequence). The CDR3 loop spans 12 amino acids. The V gene lost 5 bases and the J gene lost 6 bases, with 12 bases spanning the gap. The CDR3 DNA follows: TGCAGTGCTCCCCGGGTAGCTGATACGCAGTATTTT. Encoded protein: CSAPRVADTQYF.

In this sample, this clonotype turned up many times. One junction end does not reproduce the germline sequence, and a read error may be involved. The chain couples TRBV10-3 to TRBJ2-6, with 8 bases identical to TRBD1. The CDR3 has 14 amino acids. Germline V CDR1 and CDR2: ENHRY, SYGVKD. As DNA, the CDR3 is TGCGAGGGGCAGGGGGCTGGTGGGGCCAACGTCCTGACTTTC. As protein: CEGQGAGGANVLTF.

This clonotype was seen just once. This chain links TRBV7-2 with TRBJ2-6; D is uncertain. CDR3 size: 17 residues. Germline-derived CDR1 and CDR2 are SGHTA and FQGNSA. Trimming stripped 1 base from V and 1 base from J, with 11 bases between. The CDR3 loop is CASSLDTIGSGANVLTF. The CDR3 DNA is TGTGCCAGCAGCTTAGATACGATAGGGTCTGGGGCCAACGTCCTGACTTTC.

This clonotype was detected ten times or more. The V call is TRBV7-6, the J call TRBJ2-7, with D tentatively TRBD1 (6 bases). Per the germline V gene, CDR1 is SGHVS and CDR2 is FNYEAQ. CDR3 length: 14 residues. The V gene lost 2 bases and the J gene lost 2 bases, with 10 bases spanning the gap. The DNA for the CDR3 is TGTGCCAGCAGCTTACCCGGACAGACCTACGAGCAGTACTTC. It encodes CASSLPGQTYEQYF. Drawing the rest from reference TRBV7-6 and TRBJ2-7, the complete variable domain is GAGVSQSPRYKVTKRGQDVALRCDPISGHVSLYWYRQALGQGPEFLTYFNYEAQQDKSGLPNDRFSAERPEGSISTLTIQRTEQRDSAMYRCASSLPGQTYEQYFGPGTRLTVT.

This clonotype showed up many times. V usage is TRBV29-1 and J usage is TRBJ2-7; D is possibly TRBD2 (5 bases). The CDR3 spans 14 residues. Germline CDR1 is SQVTM and CDR2 is ANQGSEA. V shed 6 bases and J shed 6 bases, with 21 bases lying between them. The CDR3 DNA reads TGCAGCGTCAAAGGACTGGACTTTTTAACCGAGCAGTACTTC. This encodes CSVKGLDFLTEQYF.

This clonotype appeared a few times. This chain connects TRBV4-2 to TRBJ2-5; 12 bases fit TRBD2. The CDR3 is 15 residues long. J gave up 3 bases and V 4 bases, and 3 bases lay outside the gene matches. From germline, CDR1 is LGHNA and CDR2 YNFKEQ. The CDR3 DNA reads TGTGCCAGCAGCCCCCGGACTAGCGGGGAAGAGACCCAGTACTTC. Translated: CASSPRTSGEETQYF.

This clonotype was detected a few times. The chain has TRBV9 and TRBJ1-2; 7 nucleotides line up with TRBD1. CDR1 is SGDLS, CDR2 YYNGEE, per germline. The CDR3 loop spans 15 amino acids. Losses at the gene ends were 0 bases for V and 7 bases for J; bases not matched to a gene: 9. The CDR3 reads CASSVGILDRSGYTF. The CDR3 DNA reads TGTGCCAGCAGCGTAGGGATATTGGACAGGTCTGGCTACACCTTC.

V usage is TRBV7-2 and J usage is TRBJ1-2; 7 bases align to TRBD1. Germline trimming cut 7 bases from V and 8 bases from J; bases unmatched to any gene: 13. The CDR3 is made up of 14 amino acids. Germline-derived CDR1 and CDR2 are SGHTA and FQGNSA. The CDR3 reads CASTTDPGGLGYTF. CDR3 nucleotide sequence: TGTGCCAGCACTACGGACCCAGGGGGGCTGGGCTACACCTTC.

The CDR3 sequence: CASSLTTSARVDTQYF. DNA for the CDR3: TGTGCCAGCAGCTTAACGACTAGCGCCCGGGTAGATACGCAGTATTTT. The chain carries TRBV7-2 and TRBJ2-3, with 8 bases matching TRBD2. The V and J ends lost 2 bases and 5 bases, in that order; junction bases with no gene match: 9. CDR1 is SGHTA, CDR2 FQGNSA, per germline. This CDR3 has 16 residues.

This clonotype was recorded at least ten times. V and J are TRBV5-1 and TRBJ2-7; no reliable D call. Germline-derived CDR1 and CDR2 are SGHRS and YFSETQ. Trimming stripped 0 bases from V and 0 bases from J, with 7 bases between. The CDR3 covers 14 residues. The CDR3 reads CASSLAHTSYEQYF. The CDR3 coding sequence is TGCGCCAGCAGCTTGGCCCACACCTCCTACGAGCAGTACTTC.